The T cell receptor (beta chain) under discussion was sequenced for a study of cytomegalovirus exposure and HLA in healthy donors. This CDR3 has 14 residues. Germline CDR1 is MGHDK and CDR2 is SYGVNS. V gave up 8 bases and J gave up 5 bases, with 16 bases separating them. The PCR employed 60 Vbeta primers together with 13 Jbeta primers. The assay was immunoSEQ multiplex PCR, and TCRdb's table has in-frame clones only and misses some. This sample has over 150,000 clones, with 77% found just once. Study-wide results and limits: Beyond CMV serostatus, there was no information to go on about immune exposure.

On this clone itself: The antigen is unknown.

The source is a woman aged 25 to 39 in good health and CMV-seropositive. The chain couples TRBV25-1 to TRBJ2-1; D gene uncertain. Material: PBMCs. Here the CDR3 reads CASEVGKKHNEQFF. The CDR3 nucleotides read TGTGCCAGCGAGGTCGGAAAAAAACACAATGAGCAGTTCTTC.